What follows describes a single T cell receptor beta chain. Data came from immunoSEQ multiplex PCR; TCRdb stores just in-frame clones and leaves some out. The table has 350,000 or so clones, about 87% seen once. The data derive from a study of blood T cell repertoires in COVID-19. V shed 3 bases and J 6 bases; nucleotides not matched to a gene: 5. CDR1 is MNHEY, CDR2 SVGEGT, per germline. There are 13 residues in the CDR3. The origin of this receptor is a woman aged 25 to 39 with COVID-19, enrolled during active disease. The rearrangement links TRBV6-2 or TRBV6-3 to TRBJ2-7; 7 bases line up with TRBD1. Specimen: peripheral blood. CDR3 DNA: TGTGCCAGCAGTTATCTAAACAGGGGCGAGCAGTACTTC. It translates to CASSYLNRGEQYF.